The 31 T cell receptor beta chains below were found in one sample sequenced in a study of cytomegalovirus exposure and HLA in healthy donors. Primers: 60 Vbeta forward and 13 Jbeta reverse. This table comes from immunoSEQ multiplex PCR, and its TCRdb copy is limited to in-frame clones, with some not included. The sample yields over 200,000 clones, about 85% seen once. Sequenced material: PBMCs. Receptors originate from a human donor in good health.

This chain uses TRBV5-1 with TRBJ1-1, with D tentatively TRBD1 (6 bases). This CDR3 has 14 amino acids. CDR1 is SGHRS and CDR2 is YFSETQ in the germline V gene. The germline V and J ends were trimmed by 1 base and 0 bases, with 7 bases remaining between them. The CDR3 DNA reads TGCGCCAGCAGCTTGACAGGGATGAACACTGAAGCTTTCTTT. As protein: CASSLTGMNTEAFF.

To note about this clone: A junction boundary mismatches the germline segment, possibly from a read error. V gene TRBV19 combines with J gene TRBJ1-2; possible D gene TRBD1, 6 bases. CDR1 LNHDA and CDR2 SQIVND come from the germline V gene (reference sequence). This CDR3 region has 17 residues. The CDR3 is CASSSHRTDLANYGYTF. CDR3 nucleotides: TGTGCCAGTAGTTCGCACCGGACAGACTTGGCTAATTATGGCTACACCTTC.

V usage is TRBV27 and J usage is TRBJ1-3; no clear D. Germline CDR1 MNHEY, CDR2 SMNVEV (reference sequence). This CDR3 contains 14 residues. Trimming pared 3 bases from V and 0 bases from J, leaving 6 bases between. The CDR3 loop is CASSLRDSGNTIYF. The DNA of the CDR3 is TGTGCCAGCAGTTTGAGGGACTCTGGAAACACCATATATTTT.

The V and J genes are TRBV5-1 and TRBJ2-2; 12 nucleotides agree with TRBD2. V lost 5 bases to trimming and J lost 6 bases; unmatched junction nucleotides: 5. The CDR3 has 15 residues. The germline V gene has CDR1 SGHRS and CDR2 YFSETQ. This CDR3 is CASRPLAGGSGELFF. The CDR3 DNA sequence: TGCGCCAGCAGACCCCTAGCGGGAGGGTCCGGGGAGCTGTTTTTT.

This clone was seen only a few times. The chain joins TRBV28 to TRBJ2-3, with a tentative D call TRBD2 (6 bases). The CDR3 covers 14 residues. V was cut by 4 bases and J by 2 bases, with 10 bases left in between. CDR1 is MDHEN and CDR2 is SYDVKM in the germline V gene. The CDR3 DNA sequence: TGTGCCAGCAGTTCCCGACTAGACACAGATACGCAGTATTTT. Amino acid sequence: CASSSRLDTDTQYF.

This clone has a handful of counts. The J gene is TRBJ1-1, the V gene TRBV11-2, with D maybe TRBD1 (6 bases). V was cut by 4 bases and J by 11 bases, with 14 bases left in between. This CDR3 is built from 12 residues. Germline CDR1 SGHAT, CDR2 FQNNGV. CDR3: CASSSNRVEAFF. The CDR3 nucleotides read TGTGCCAGCAGCTCGAACAGGGTTGAGGCTTTCTTT.

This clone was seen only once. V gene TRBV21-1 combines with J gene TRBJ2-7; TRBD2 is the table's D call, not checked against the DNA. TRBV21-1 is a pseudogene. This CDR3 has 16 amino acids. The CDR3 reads CASGGNSGKSSYEQYF. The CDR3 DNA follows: TGTGCCAGCGGAGGAAATAGCGGGAAGAGCTCCTACGAGCAGTACTTC.

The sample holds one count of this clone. For the CDR3, the DNA is TGTGCCAGCTCGGCTATGGGCGCAACCTACGAGCAGTACTTC. Its translation is CASSAMGATYEQYF. The chain links TRBV2 to TRBJ2-5; D not resolved. Judging by the DNA end, TRBJ2-7 fits better; the J call may be wrong. The CDR3 contains 14 residues. Germline V gene data show CDR1 as SNHLY and CDR2 as FYNNEI.

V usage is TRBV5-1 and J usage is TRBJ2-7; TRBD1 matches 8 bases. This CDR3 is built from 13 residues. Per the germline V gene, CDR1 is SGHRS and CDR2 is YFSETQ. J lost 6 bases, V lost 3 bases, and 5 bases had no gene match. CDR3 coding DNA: TGCGCCAGCAGCTGGAGACAGGGGTCCGAGCAGTACTTC. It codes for CASSWRQGSEQYF.

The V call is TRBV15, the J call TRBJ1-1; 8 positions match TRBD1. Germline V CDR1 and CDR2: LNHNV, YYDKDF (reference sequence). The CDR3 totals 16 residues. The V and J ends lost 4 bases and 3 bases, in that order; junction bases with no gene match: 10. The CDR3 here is CATSTGGGSWYTEAFF. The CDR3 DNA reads TGTGCCACCAGCACAGGGGGCGGGTCTTGGTACACTGAAGCTTTCTTT.

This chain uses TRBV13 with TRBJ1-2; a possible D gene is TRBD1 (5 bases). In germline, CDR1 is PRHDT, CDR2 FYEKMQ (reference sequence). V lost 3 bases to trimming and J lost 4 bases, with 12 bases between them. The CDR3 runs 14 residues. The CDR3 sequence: CASSFRTGAYGYTF. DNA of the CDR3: TGTGCCAGCAGCTTTCGAACAGGCGCCTATGGCTACACCTTC.

The CDR3 nucleotides read TGCAGCGTTGCAGGAAGCGGAACTAGCACAGATACGCAGTATTTT. Its protein is CSVAGSGTSTDTQYF. The chain recombines TRBV29-1 with TRBJ2-3; TRBD2 might be the D (5 bases). The germline V and J ends were trimmed by 4 bases and 0 bases, with 14 bases remaining between them. Germline V gene lookup returns CDR1 SQVTM and CDR2 ANQGSEA. The CDR3 loop spans 15 amino acids.

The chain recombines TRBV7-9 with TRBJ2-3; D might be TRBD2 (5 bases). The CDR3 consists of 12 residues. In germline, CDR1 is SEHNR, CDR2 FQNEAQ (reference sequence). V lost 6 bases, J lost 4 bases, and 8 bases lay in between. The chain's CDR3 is CASRAEADTQYF. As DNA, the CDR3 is TGTGCCAGCAGGGCGGAGGCAGATACGCAGTATTTT.

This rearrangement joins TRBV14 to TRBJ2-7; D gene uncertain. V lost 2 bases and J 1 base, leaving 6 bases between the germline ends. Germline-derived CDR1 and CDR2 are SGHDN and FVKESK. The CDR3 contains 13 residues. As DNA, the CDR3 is TGTGCCAGCAGCCAATCTCCTTCCTACGAGCAGTACTTC. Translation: CASSQSPSYEQYF.

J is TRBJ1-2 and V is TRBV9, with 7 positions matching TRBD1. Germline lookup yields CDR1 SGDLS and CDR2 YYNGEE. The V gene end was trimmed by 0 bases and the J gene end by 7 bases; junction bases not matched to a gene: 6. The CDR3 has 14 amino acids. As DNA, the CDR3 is TGTGCCAGCAGCGTAGAGCAGGGGGGCGGTGGCTACACCTTC. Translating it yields CASSVEQGGGGYTF.

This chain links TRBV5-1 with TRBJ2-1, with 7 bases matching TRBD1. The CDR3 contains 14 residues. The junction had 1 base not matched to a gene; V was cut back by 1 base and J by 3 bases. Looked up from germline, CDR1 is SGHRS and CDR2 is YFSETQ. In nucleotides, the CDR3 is TGCGCCAGCAGCTTGTGGACAGGCTACAATGAGCAGTTCTTC. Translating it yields CASSLWTGYNEQFF. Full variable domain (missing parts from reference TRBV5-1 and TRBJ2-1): KAGVTQTPRYLIKTRGQQVTLSCSPISGHRSVSWYQQTPGQGLQFLFEYFSETQRNKGNFPGRFSGRQFSNSRSEMNVSTLELGDSALYLCASSLWTGYNEQFFGPGTRLTVL.

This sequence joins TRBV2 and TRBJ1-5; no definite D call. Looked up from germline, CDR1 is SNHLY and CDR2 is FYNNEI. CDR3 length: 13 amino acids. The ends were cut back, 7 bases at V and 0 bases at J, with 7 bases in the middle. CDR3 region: CASTGDSNQPQHF. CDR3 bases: TGTGCCAGCACAGGCGATAGCAATCAGCCCCAGCATTTT.

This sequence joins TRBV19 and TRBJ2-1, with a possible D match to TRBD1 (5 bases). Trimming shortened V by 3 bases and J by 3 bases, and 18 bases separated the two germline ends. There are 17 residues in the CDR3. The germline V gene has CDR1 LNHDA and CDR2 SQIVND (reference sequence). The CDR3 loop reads CASSMAPMGHVYNEQFF. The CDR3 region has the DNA TGTGCCAGTAGTATGGCCCCGATGGGGCATGTCTACAATGAGCAGTTCTTC.

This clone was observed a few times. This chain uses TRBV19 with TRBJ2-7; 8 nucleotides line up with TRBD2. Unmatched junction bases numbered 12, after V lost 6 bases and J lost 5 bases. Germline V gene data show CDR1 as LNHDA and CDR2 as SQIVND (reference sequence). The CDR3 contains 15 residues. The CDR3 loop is CASSRPGRGGHEQYF. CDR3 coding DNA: TGTGCCAGTAGCCGGCCCGGGAGGGGAGGCCACGAGCAGTACTTC.

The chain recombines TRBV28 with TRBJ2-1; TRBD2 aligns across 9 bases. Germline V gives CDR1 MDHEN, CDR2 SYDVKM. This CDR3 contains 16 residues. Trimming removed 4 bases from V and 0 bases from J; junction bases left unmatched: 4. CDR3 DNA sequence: TGTGCCAGCAGTTCTAGCGGGACCAGCTCCTACAATGAGCAGTTCTTC. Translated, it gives CASSSSGTSSYNEQFF.

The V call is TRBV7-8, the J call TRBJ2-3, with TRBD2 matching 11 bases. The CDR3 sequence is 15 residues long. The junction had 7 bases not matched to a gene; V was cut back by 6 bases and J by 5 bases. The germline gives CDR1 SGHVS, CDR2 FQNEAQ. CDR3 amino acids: CASRGTSGSLDTQYF. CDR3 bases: TGTGCCAGCAGAGGCACTAGCGGGAGCTTAGATACGCAGTATTTT.

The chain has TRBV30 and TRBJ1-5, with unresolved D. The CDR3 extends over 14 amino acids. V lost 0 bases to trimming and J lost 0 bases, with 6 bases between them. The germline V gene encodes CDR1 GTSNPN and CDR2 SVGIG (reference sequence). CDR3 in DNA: TGTGCCTGGAGTGTATACAGTAGCAATCAGCCCCAGCATTTT. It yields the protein CAWSVYSSNQPQHF.

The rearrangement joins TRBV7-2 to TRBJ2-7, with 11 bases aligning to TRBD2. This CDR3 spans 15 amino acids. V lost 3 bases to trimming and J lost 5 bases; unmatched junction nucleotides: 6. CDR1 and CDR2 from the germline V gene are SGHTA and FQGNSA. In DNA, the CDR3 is TGTGCCAGCAGCTTGCTAGCGGGAGGAAACCACGAGCAGTACTTC. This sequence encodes CASSLLAGGNHEQYF.

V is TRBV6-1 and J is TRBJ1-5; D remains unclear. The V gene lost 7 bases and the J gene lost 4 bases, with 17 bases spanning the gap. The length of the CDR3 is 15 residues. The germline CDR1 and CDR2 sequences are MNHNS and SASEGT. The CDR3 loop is CASKGQTNVNQPQHF. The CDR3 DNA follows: TGTGCCAGCAAAGGTCAGACAAATGTAAATCAGCCCCAGCATTTT.

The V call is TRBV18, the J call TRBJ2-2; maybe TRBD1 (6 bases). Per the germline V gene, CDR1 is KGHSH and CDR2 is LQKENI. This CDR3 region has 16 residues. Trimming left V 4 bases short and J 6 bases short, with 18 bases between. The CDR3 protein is CASSRTDRTTAGELFF. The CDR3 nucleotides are TGTGCCAGCTCACGCACCGACAGGACGACCGCCGGGGAGCTGTTTTTT.

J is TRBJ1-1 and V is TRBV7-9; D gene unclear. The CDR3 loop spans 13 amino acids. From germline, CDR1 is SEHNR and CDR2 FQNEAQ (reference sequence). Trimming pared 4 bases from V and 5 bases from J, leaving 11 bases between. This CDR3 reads CASSSGLYTEAFF. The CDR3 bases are TGTGCCAGCAGCTCCGGACTCTATACTGAAGCTTTCTTT.

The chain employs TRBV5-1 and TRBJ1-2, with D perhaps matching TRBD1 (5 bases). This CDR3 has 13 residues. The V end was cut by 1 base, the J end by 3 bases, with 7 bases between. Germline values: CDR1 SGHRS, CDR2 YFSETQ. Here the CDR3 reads CASSLTQDYGYTF. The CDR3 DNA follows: TGCGCCAGCAGCTTGACACAGGACTATGGCTACACCTTC.

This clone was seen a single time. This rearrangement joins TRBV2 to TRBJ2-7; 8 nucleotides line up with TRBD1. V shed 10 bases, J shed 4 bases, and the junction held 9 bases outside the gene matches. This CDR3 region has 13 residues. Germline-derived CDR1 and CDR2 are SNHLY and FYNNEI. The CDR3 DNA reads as TGTGCCATACAGGGGGTTGTCCTTTACGAGCAGTACTTC. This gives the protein CAIQGVVLYEQYF.

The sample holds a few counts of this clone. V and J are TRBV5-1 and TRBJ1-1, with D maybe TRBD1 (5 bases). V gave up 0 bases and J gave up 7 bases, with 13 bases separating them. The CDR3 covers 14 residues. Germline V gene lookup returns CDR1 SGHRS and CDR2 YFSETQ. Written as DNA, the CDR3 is TGCGCCAGCAGCTTGGTAGGGGCAGGGCGTGAAGCTTTCTTT. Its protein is CASSLVGAGREAFF. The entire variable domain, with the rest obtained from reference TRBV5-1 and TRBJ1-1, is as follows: KAGVTQTPRYLIKTRGQQVTLSCSPISGHRSVSWYQQTPGQGLQFLFEYFSETQRNKGNFPGRFSGRQFSNSRSEMNVSTLELGDSALYLCASSLVGAGREAFFGQGTRLTVV.

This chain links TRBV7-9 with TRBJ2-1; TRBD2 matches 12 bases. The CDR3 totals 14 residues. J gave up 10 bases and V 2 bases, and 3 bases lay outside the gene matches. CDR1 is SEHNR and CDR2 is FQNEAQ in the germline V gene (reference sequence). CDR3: CASSLLAGGGEQFF. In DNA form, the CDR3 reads TGTGCCAGCAGCTTACTAGCGGGAGGGGGCGAGCAGTTCTTC.

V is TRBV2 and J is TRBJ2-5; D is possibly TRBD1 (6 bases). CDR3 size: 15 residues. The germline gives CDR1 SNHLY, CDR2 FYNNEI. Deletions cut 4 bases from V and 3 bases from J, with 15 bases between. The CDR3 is CASSVQGLGKETQYF. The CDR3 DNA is TGTGCCAGCAGTGTTCAGGGGTTGGGGAAAGAGACCCAGTACTTC.